Following are 7 T cell receptor beta chains from one sample sequenced in a study of T cell responses to AZD1222 COVID-19 vaccine. Method: immunoSEQ multiplex PCR; TCRdb's copy keeps in-frame clones and lacks some. This sample yields 150,000 to 200,000 clones, of which more than 70% are seen a single time; around 26% belongs to the top ten. The material was peripheral blood, obtained 28 days after the second AZD1222 dose. The receptors shown here come from an adult who received the AZD1222 COVID-19 vaccine.

The chain recombines TRBV6-5 with TRBJ1-5; TRBD1 matches 8 bases. Germline CDR1 reads MNHEY; CDR2 reads SVGAGI. This CDR3 region has 13 residues. Trimming took 11 bases from V and 5 from J; bases not matched to a gene: 8. The CDR3 DNA is TGTGCCGGCCAACCAGGGGGCGATCAGCCCCAGCATTTT. Protein sequence: CAGQPGGDQPQHF.

The CDR3 DNA reads as TGTGCCAGTAGTATCGATTTGGGGAGCTACGAGCAGTACTTC. Encoded protein: CASSIDLGSYEQYF. The chain links TRBV19 to TRBJ2-7; D is possibly TRBD2 (5 bases). The germline V and J ends were trimmed by 3 bases and 3 bases, with 12 bases remaining between them. Germline CDR1 is LNHDA and CDR2 is SQIVND (reference sequence). This CDR3 has 14 residues.

The chain links TRBV6-2 or TRBV6-3 to TRBJ2-7, with D hard to call. In germline, CDR1 is MNHEY, CDR2 SVGEGT. V gave up 4 bases and J gave up 3 bases, with 7 bases separating them. The CDR3 runs to 12 residues. CDR3 region: CASSWAYYEQYF. As DNA, the CDR3 is TGTGCCAGCAGTTGGGCCTACTACGAGCAGTACTTC.

This clone was counted between two and nine times. The rearrangement links TRBV30 to TRBJ2-4; 7 bases map to TRBD2. The CDR3 length is 14 residues. CDR1 and CDR2 (germline): GTSNPN, SVGIG (reference sequence). V trimming: 3 bases; J trimming: 8 bases; junction bases outside the gene matches: 10. CDR3 protein: CAWREGPRGDIQYF. The CDR3 DNA reads TGTGCCTGGAGGGAGGGACCCCGGGGGGACATTCAGTACTTC.

This clone was recorded a few times. The J gene is TRBJ2-2, the V gene TRBV6-5; 7 bases fit TRBD2. CDR3 length: 15 amino acids. Trimming took 3 bases from V and 7 from J; bases not matched to a gene: 8. The germline V gene encodes CDR1 MNHEY and CDR2 SVGAGI. The CDR3 sequence: CASSYSGLLSGELFF. The CDR3 nucleotides are TGTGCCAGCAGTTATTCGGGACTATTGAGCGGGGAGCTGTTTTTT.

DNA of the CDR3: TGTGCCAGCAGCCCATACGGGAGGGAGGGCCCCCCAGATACGCAGTATTTT. It codes for CASSPYGREGPPDTQYF. The gene calls are TRBV4-2 and TRBJ2-3, with TRBD2 matching over 8 bases. V gave up 4 bases and J gave up 4 bases; unmatched junction bases: 13. The germline V gene encodes CDR1 LGHNA and CDR2 YNFKEQ. The CDR3 covers 17 residues.

J is TRBJ2-5 and V is TRBV14; the D gene is possibly TRBD1 (6 bases). The CDR3 length is 16 residues. CDR1 is SGHDN and CDR2 is FVKESK in the germline V gene. V dropped 2 bases and J dropped 3 bases, with 16 bases sitting between them. This chain's CDR3 is CASSQRWDTAKETQYF. The DNA for the CDR3 is TGTGCCAGCAGCCAACGCTGGGACACCGCAAAAGAGACCCAGTACTTC.